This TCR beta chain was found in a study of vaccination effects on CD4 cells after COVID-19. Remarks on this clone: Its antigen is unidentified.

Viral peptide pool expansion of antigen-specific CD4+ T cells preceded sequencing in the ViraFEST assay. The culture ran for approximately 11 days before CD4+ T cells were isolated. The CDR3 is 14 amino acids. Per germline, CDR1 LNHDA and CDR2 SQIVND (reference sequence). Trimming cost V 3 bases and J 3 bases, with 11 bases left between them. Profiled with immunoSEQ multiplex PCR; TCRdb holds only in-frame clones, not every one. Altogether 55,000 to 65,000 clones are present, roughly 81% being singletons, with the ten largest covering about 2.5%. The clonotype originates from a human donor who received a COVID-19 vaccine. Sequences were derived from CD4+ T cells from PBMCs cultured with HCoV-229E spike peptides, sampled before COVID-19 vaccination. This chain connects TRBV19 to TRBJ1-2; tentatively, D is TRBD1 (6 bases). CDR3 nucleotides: TGTGCCAGTAGTATCAGATCAGGGGACTATGGCTACACCTTC. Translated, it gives CASSIRSGDYGYTF. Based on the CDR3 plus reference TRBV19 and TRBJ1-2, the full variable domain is DGGITQSPKYLFRKEGQNVTLSCEQNLNHDAMYWYRQDPGQGLRLIYYSQIVNDFQKGDIAEGYSVSREKKESFPLTVTSAQKNPTAFYLCASSIRSGDYGYTFGSGTRLTVV.